One sample yielded the 23 T cell receptor beta chains listed below, sequenced in a study of naive and memory T cell subsets. Adult healthy volunteers gave 2.5 ml peripheral blood for whole-blood RNA. Reverse transcription of blood and skin TCR RNA was primed at alpha and beta constant regions. TCRdb fed the 5' RACE reads into MiXCR, producing one record per CDR3 protein. The sample consists of about 22,000 distinct CDR3 sequences, around 4% of them appearing once. These receptors were taken from a male donor in good health.

This clonotype appeared many times. The chain employs TRBV4-1 and TRBJ2-6; D call uncertain. CDR1 and CDR2 from the germline V gene are MGHRA and YSYEKL. V was trimmed by 4 bases and J by 1 base, leaving 14 bases between them. The CDR3 is made up of 17 amino acids. As DNA, the CDR3 is TGCGCCAGCAGCCGCCTCAATACGATTTCTGGGGCCAACGTCCTGACTTTC. Translated, it gives CASSRLNTISGANVLTF.

This clonotype was counted at least ten times. This chain uses TRBV18 with TRBJ2-1; D gene uncertain. The CDR3 runs 15 residues. Germline lookup yields CDR1 KGHSH and CDR2 LQKENI. Trimming shortened V by 3 bases and J by 8 bases, and 17 bases separated the two germline ends. DNA for the CDR3: TGTGCCAGCTCACCGGGGTTAGGGAAACGCGATGAGCAGTTCTTC. Encoded protein: CASSPGLGKRDEQFF.

The V gene is TRBV7-8, the J gene TRBJ2-6; a possible D gene is TRBD1 (6 bases). CDR3 length: 15 amino acids. Germline V gives CDR1 SGHVS, CDR2 FQNEAQ. With 7 bases removed from V and 2 bases from J, the gap between germline ends came to 12 bases. The CDR3 protein is CASNEGEPGANVLTF. In DNA, the CDR3 is TGTGCCAGCAACGAGGGGGAGCCTGGGGCCAACGTCCTGACTTTC.

The V and J genes are TRBV29-1 and TRBJ2-1; 13 nucleotides line up with TRBD2. This CDR3 comprises 14 residues. Germline loops: CDR1 SQVTM, CDR2 ANQGSEA. J was trimmed by 6 bases and V by 6 bases; bases with no gene match: 5. The DNA for the CDR3 is TGCAGCGTAGCAGGGACTAGCGGGGTCAATGAGCAGTTCTTC. Translated: CSVAGTSGVNEQFF.

This clonotype appeared a single time. V is TRBV5-1 and J is TRBJ1-6; no reliable D call. Trimming took 5 bases from V and 5 from J, leaving 8 bases between them. This CDR3 has 13 amino acids. CDR1 SGHRS and CDR2 YFSETQ come from the germline V gene. The DNA for the CDR3 is TGCGCCAGCAGTGCTACTAATAATTCACCCCTCCACTTT. This codes for CASSATNNSPLHF.

In this sample, this clonotype turned up a few times. This may be a read error: a much more frequent sequence differs by one nucleotide. The chain is built from TRBV6-1 and TRBJ1-5; a possible D gene is TRBD1 (5 bases). This CDR3 region has 15 residues. The germline gives CDR1 MNHNS, CDR2 SASEGT. CDR3 region: CASSEAGRGSQPQNF. For the CDR3, the DNA is TGTGCCAGCAGTGAAGCTGGCCGGGGGAGTCAGCCCCAGAATTTT.

This clonotype showed up many times. The V gene is TRBV2, the J gene TRBJ1-1; no definite D call. The CDR3 extends over 12 amino acids. Trimming cost V 3 bases and J 10 bases, with 12 bases left between them. Looked up from germline, CDR1 is SNHLY and CDR2 is FYNNEI. The CDR3: CASSDSGVVAFF. For the CDR3, the DNA is TGTGCCAGCAGTGATTCTGGAGTTGTAGCTTTCTTT.

This clonotype showed up many times. CDR3 in DNA: TGTGCCAGCAGGCGTACAGGGGGCCGATCCACCGGGGAGCTGTTTTTT. Translation: CASRRTGGRSTGELFF. This sequence joins TRBV12-3 or TRBV12-4 and TRBJ2-2; TRBD1 matches 9 bases. The CDR3 length is 16 residues. The ends lost 6 bases at V and 4 bases at J; junction bases unmatched: 9.

This clonotype was recorded many times. This rearrangement joins TRBV29-1 to TRBJ2-1, with 7 positions matching TRBD1. After removal of 3 bases from V and 12 bases from J, the junction contained 11 bases not matched to a gene. The CDR3 extends over 13 amino acids. Germline V gene sequence: CDR1 SQVTM, CDR2 ANQGSEA. The CDR3 sequence is CSVDKGQLKRQFF. Here the CDR3 DNA reads TGCAGCGTTGATAAGGGACAGCTAAAGCGGCAGTTCTTC.

This clonotype was detected many times. This chain connects TRBV28 to TRBJ2-1; 8 bases are a match to TRBD2. V lost 7 bases to trimming and J lost 0 bases; unmatched junction nucleotides: 8. Germline V gives CDR1 MDHEN, CDR2 SYDVKM. This CDR3 is 16 amino acids long. The CDR3 sequence: CASIGRSGSSYNEQFF. The CDR3 DNA follows: TGTGCCAGCATCGGGCGGAGCGGGAGCTCCTACAATGAGCAGTTCTTC.

This clonotype came up many times. The gene calls are TRBV7-9 and TRBJ2-3; D might be TRBD1 or TRBD2, each matching 5 bases. V was pared by 0 bases and J by 0 bases, with 7 bases between. The V gene's germline CDR1 is SEHNR and CDR2 FQNEAQ (reference sequence). The CDR3 sequence is 15 residues long. The CDR3 here is CASSLARDSTDTQYF. DNA for the CDR3: TGTGCCAGCAGCTTAGCCCGGGACAGCACAGATACGCAGTATTTT.

This clonotype has a count of ten or more. The chain joins TRBV5-6 to TRBJ2-7, with D perhaps matching TRBD1 (5 bases). With 1 base removed from V and 3 bases from J, the gap between germline ends came to 14 bases. Germline CDR1 and CDR2: SGHDT and YYEEEE. The length of the CDR3 is 15 residues. The CDR3 is CASSLFSGSGYEQYF. The CDR3 DNA follows: TGTGCCAGCAGCTTGTTCTCAGGGTCAGGCTACGAGCAGTACTTC.

This clonotype was picked up many times. This chain uses TRBV10-3 with TRBJ2-5, with D hard to call. Germline V lookup: CDR1 ENHRY, CDR2 SYGVKD. The CDR3 is 14 amino acids. The V gene lost 2 bases and the J gene lost 1 base, with 8 bases spanning the gap. The DNA for the CDR3 is TGTGCCATCAGTGAGACAGCCCCCCAAGAGACCCAGTACTTC. Protein product: CAISETAPQETQYF.

By sample share, this clonotype is medium-sized. The rearrangement joins TRBV6-4 to TRBJ2-3, with D tentatively TRBD2 (6 bases). V was trimmed by 5 bases and J by 0 bases, leaving 6 bases between them. The germline gives CDR1 MRHNA, CDR2 SNTAGT. The CDR3 is made up of 13 amino acids. DNA for the CDR3: TGTGCCAGCAGTAGCGGGAGCACAGATACGCAGTATTTT. Translation gives CASSSGSTDTQYF.

This clonotype was picked up many times. The chain couples TRBV7-7 to TRBJ2-7; D perhaps matches TRBD2 (6 bases). In germline, CDR1 is SSHAT, CDR2 FNYEAQ (reference sequence). The CDR3 is 12 residues long. The CDR3: CASGPGVGEQYF. CDR3 nucleotides: TGTGCTAGCGGCCCCGGGGTGGGCGAGCAGTACTTC.

This clonotype was observed many times. The chain carries TRBV2 and TRBJ1-1, with D possibly matching TRBD1 (5 bases). Germline-derived CDR1 and CDR2 are SNHLY and FYNNEI. V gave up 3 bases and J gave up 5 bases, with 10 bases separating them. CDR3 length: 13 amino acids. The CDR3 sequence is CASSDKGLTEAFF. The DNA for the CDR3 is TGTGCCAGCAGTGATAAGGGGCTTACTGAAGCTTTCTTT.

This clonotype was seen many times. The chain employs TRBV12-3 or TRBV12-4 and TRBJ2-1, with D maybe TRBD1 (7 bases). CDR3 length equals 15 residues. Between the trimmed V and J ends, which lost 4 bases and 4 bases, there was a span of 14 bases. CDR3 protein: CASSSGGGRYNEQFF. DNA of the CDR3: TGTGCCAGCAGTTCAGGGGGAGGACGATACAATGAGCAGTTCTTC.

This clonotype has a count of ten or more. The CDR3 bases are TGTGCCACTCAGGGGACGGTGAATGAGCAGTTCTTC. Translated, it gives CATQGTVNEQFF. The chain has TRBV6-1 and TRBJ2-1, with D possibly matching TRBD1 (6 bases). V was shortened by 10 bases and J by 7 bases, with 14 bases between the two germline ends. The CDR3 extends over 12 amino acids. Germline V gene sequence: CDR1 MNHNS, CDR2 SASEGT.

There are many counts of this clonotype. The chain uses TRBV11-2 and TRBJ2-3, with TRBD2 matching over 7 bases. The V segment lost 3 bases and the J segment 4 bases; nucleotides outside the gene matches: 7. CDR1 and CDR2 (germline): SGHAT, FQNNGV. This CDR3 is 15 amino acids long. Here the CDR3 DNA reads TGTGCCAGCAGCTTTTTTCGCGGGAGCGCAGATACGCAGTATTTT. Its protein is CASSFFRGSADTQYF.

The V gene is TRBV3-1, the J gene TRBJ2-4; TRBD1 matches 7 bases. The CDR3 consists of 19 residues. J lost 0 bases, V lost 0 bases, and 11 bases had no gene match. Germline CDR1 LGHDT, CDR2 YNNKEL (reference sequence). The CDR3 spells CASSQEKGGGRRAKNIQYF. CDR3 in DNA: TGTGCCAGCAGCCAAGAAAAAGGGGGCGGAAGGAGAGCCAAAAACATTCAGTACTTC.

In its sample, this clonotype was seen many times. This chain uses TRBV14 with TRBJ2-7; 7 bases match TRBD2. V shed 5 bases, J shed 7 bases, and the junction held 23 bases outside the gene matches. Germline CDR1 is SGHDN and CDR2 is FVKESK. The CDR3 totals 18 residues. The DNA of the CDR3 is TGTGCCAGCAGCGGGAGGGGCTCTCGATTTACGTGGGGAGTTGAGCAGTACTTC. It codes for CASSGRGSRFTWGVEQYF. The full variable domain, its missing parts supplied by reference TRBV14 and TRBJ2-7, is EAGVTQFPSHSVIEKGQTVTLRCDPISGHDNLYWYRRVMGKEIKFLLHFVKESKQDESGMPNNRFLAERTGGTYSTLKVQPAELEDSGVYFCASSGRGSRFTWGVEQYFGPGTRLTVT.

This clonotype appeared many times. The chain couples TRBV25-1 to TRBJ2-4; the D gene is possibly TRBD2 (6 bases). Germline CDR1 MGHDK, CDR2 SYGVNS. The CDR3 sequence is 14 residues long. The ends were cut back, 4 bases at V and 9 bases at J, with 16 bases in the middle. This CDR3 is CASSAGSGQTIQYF. CDR3 nucleotide sequence: TGTGCCAGCAGTGCCGGGAGTGGTCAAACCATTCAGTACTTC. Using reference TRBV25-1 and TRBJ2-4 for the parts outside the CDR3, the full variable domain is EADIYQTPRYLVIGTGKKITLECSQTMGHDKMYWYQQDPGMELHLIHYSYGVNSTEKGDLSSESTVSRIRTEHFPLTLESARPSHTSQYLCASSAGSGQTIQYFGAGTRLSVL.

This clonotype was counted at least ten times. The V gene is TRBV5-5, the J gene TRBJ1-1; TRBD1 matches at 8 bases. The V gene end was trimmed by 4 bases and the J gene end by 10 bases; junction bases not matched to a gene: 12. The CDR3 spans 14 residues. Germline-derived CDR1 and CDR2 are SGHKS and YYEKEE (reference sequence). CDR3 region: CASSPRTGRMGAFF. The CDR3 DNA reads TGTGCCAGCAGCCCCCGGACAGGGAGAATGGGAGCTTTCTTT.